What follows are 16 T cell receptor beta chains derived from one specimen sequenced in a study of CD8+ T cells in alopecia areata. Treatment specified: oral pan-JAK inhibitor, 5-10 mg twice daily. Following RNA extraction, reverse transcription yielded cDNA that acted as the sequencing template. Profiled with immunoSEQ multiplex PCR; TCRdb holds only in-frame clones, not every one. The sample consists of approximately 150,000 clones, around three fifths of them appearing once. The sample here was CD4+ T cells sorted from blood, taken at week 24, from a patient treated with tofacitinib. These receptors were taken from a human donor with alopecia areata.

The chain couples TRBV30 to TRBJ2-5; possibly TRBD1 or TRBD2 for D (6 bases each). Per the germline V gene, CDR1 is GTSNPN and CDR2 is SVGIG (reference sequence). Trimming took off 0 bases at V and 4 bases at J, with 15 bases between the two ends. The CDR3 is 15 residues long. The CDR3 region is CAWSVGGPSGETQYF. The CDR3 DNA reads as TGTGCCTGGAGTGTGGGGGGCCCATCGGGAGAGACCCAGTACTTC.

J is TRBJ1-1 and V is TRBV30; 7 bases match TRBD1. The CDR3 extends over 13 amino acids. CDR1 GTSNPN and CDR2 SVGIG come from the germline V gene (reference sequence). The V gene end was trimmed by 5 bases and the J gene end by 1 base; junction bases not matched to a gene: 4. The chain's CDR3 is CAWRTGANTEAFF. The CDR3 DNA follows: TGTGCCTGGCGGACAGGAGCGAACACTGAAGCTTTCTTT.

This chain links TRBV7-3 with TRBJ2-5, with 8 nucleotides matching TRBD2. V gave up 5 bases and J gave up 7 bases; unmatched junction bases: 12. Germline V gene lookup returns CDR1 SGHTA and CDR2 FQGTGA. The CDR3 is made up of 15 amino acids. For the CDR3, the DNA is TGTGCCAGCAGCCCCATTCCGGGACTAGAAGGGACCCAGTACTTC. Translation gives CASSPIPGLEGTQYF.

The rearrangement joins TRBV10-3 to TRBJ2-7; D possibly matches TRBD1 or TRBD2 (5 bases each). The germline V and J ends were trimmed by 6 bases and 5 bases, with 17 bases remaining between them. CDR1 and CDR2 (germline): ENHRY, SYGVKD. The CDR3 sequence is 14 residues long. The CDR3 DNA is TGTGCCATCAGGGGGGACGACCCCTGGGACGAGCAGTACTTC. Protein sequence: CAIRGDDPWDEQYF.

V is TRBV5-1 and J is TRBJ2-5; unclear D gene. CDR3 length: 13 amino acids. With 0 bases removed from V and 5 bases from J, the gap between germline ends came to 8 bases. CDR1 and CDR2 (germline): SGHRS, YFSETQ. The CDR3 DNA is TGCGCCAGCAGCTTGGACTATCGGGAGACCCAGTACTTC. It codes for CASSLDYRETQYF.

The CDR3 nucleotides are TGTGCCAGCAGTTACTTCGGACAGGGAACGGGTGGCTACACCTTC. Its protein is CASSYFGQGTGGYTF. The V and J genes are TRBV6-5 and TRBJ1-2; TRBD1 matches 8 bases. The CDR3 sequence is 15 residues long. Germline lookup yields CDR1 MNHEY and CDR2 SVGAGI. Trimming at V came to 1 base and at J to 7 bases, leaving 8 bases not matched to a gene.

The chain is built from TRBV29-1 and TRBJ2-5; D is undetermined. The V and J ends lost 1 base and 3 bases respectively, with 6 bases between them. The CDR3 is 12 amino acids. Looked up from germline, CDR1 is SQVTM and CDR2 is ANQGSEA. The CDR3 here is CSVEGRKETQYF. The DNA of the CDR3 is TGCAGCGTTGAAGGACGGAAAGAGACCCAGTACTTC.

V and J are TRBV5-1 and TRBJ2-1, with 9 bases matching TRBD1. Germline CDR1 reads SGHRS; CDR2 reads YFSETQ. V lost 0 bases, J lost 10 bases, and 14 bases stayed unmatched. The CDR3 runs to 17 residues. CDR3 loop: CASSLAPGQGPGVEQFF. In nucleotides, the CDR3 is TGCGCCAGCAGCTTGGCCCCGGGACAGGGTCCCGGGGTGGAGCAGTTCTTC.

This clone showed up just a few times. This chain connects TRBV7-6 to TRBJ2-3, with D perhaps TRBD1 or TRBD2 (5 bases each). Trimming took off 1 base at V and 0 bases at J, with 11 bases between the two ends. The CDR3 extends over 16 amino acids. Per germline, CDR1 SGHVS and CDR2 FNYEAQ. Here the CDR3 reads CASSLEYGASTDTQYF. The CDR3, as DNA: TGTGCCAGCAGCTTAGAGTACGGGGCTAGCACAGATACGCAGTATTTT.

J is TRBJ1-1 and V is TRBV30; D unclear. There are 10 residues in the CDR3. Germline-derived CDR1 and CDR2 are GTSNPN and SVGIG (reference sequence). V lost 2 bases, J lost 8 bases, and 6 bases lay in between. The CDR3 DNA reads TGTGCCTGGAGTCGGGGAGAAGCTTTCTTT. Translating gives CAWSRGEAFF.

The rearrangement uses TRBV23-1 and TRBJ2-3; TRBD1 or TRBD2 may be the D gene (6 bases each). TRBV23-1 qualifies as an ORF whose function is uncertain. The CDR3 runs 18 residues. The V end lost 2 bases, the J end lost 0 bases, and 18 bases lay between the germline ends. This chain's CDR3 is CASSQGGATGRSTDTQYF. The CDR3 DNA reads TGCGCCAGCAGTCAAGGAGGGGCGACAGGCAGAAGCACAGATACGCAGTATTTT.

This clone was observed a few times. The rearrangement links TRBV19 to TRBJ1-4, with no clear D. This CDR3 spans 14 amino acids. V gave up 3 bases and J gave up 5 bases, with 10 bases separating them. Germline-derived CDR1 and CDR2 are LNHDA and SQIVND (reference sequence). The CDR3 region is CASSIRRANEKLFF. In nucleotides, the CDR3 is TGTGCCAGTAGTATTCGGCGGGCAAATGAAAAACTGTTTTTT.

The chain employs TRBV11-2 and TRBJ2-1, with 8 bases matching TRBD2. CDR1 SGHAT and CDR2 FQNNGV come from the germline V gene. The CDR3 is 16 residues long. Unmatched junction bases numbered 11, after V lost 5 bases and J lost 5 bases. The CDR3 here is CASSHPRAGGNNEQFF. Here the CDR3 DNA reads TGTGCCAGCAGCCACCCAAGGGCGGGGGGAAACAATGAGCAGTTCTTC.

V is TRBV15 and J is TRBJ1-6; the D is unclear. The CDR3 covers 12 residues. Germline V lookup: CDR1 LNHNV, CDR2 YYDKDF (reference sequence). V was clipped by 6 bases and J by 2 bases, with 2 bases between them. The CDR3 here is CATSTYNSPLHF. CDR3 sequence (DNA): TGTGCCACCAGTACCTATAATTCACCCCTCCACTTT.

The gene calls are TRBV7-9 and TRBJ2-5; the D is unclear. This CDR3 has 14 residues. Trimming cost V 6 bases and J 2 bases, with 13 bases left between them. CDR1 and CDR2 (germline): SEHNR, FQNEAQ (reference sequence). CDR3 DNA: TGTGCCAGCAGAACCCGGGCCGAACAAGAGACCCAGTACTTC. It translates to CASRTRAEQETQYF.

DNA for the CDR3: TGTGCCAGCAGCTCTCGGGGGGCTAGCACAGATACGCAGTATTTT. Translation gives CASSSRGASTDTQYF. This chain links TRBV7-2 with TRBJ2-3, with D possibly TRBD2 on 7 matching bases. Per germline, CDR1 SGHTA and CDR2 FQGNSA. There are 15 residues in the CDR3. V was clipped by 4 bases and J by 0 bases, with 11 bases between them.